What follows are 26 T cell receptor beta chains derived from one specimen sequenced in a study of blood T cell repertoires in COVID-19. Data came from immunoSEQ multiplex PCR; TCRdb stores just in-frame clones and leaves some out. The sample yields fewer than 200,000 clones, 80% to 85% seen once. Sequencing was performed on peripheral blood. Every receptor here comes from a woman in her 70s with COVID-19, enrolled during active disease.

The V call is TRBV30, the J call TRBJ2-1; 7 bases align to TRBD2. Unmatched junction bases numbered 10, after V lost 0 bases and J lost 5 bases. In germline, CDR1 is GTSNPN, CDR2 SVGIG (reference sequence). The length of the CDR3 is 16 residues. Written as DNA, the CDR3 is TGTGCCTGGAGTGTACCTCGGCCTAGCGGAGACAATGAGCAGTTCTTC. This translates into CAWSVPRPSGDNEQFF.

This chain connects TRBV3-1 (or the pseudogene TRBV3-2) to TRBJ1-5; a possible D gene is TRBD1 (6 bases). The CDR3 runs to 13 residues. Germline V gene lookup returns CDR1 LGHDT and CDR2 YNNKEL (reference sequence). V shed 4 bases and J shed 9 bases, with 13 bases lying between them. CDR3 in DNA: TGTGCCAGCAGCCTCCAGGGGCTCGGGCCCCAGCATTTT. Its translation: CASSLQGLGPQHF.

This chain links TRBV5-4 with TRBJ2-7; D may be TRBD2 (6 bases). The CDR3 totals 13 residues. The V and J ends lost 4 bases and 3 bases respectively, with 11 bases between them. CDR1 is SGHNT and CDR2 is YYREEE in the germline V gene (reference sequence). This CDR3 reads CASSASADYEQYF. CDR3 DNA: TGTGCCAGCAGCGCTAGCGCAGACTACGAGCAGTACTTC. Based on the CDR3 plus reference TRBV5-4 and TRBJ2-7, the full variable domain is ETGVTQSPTHLIKTRGQQVTLRCSSQSGHNTVSWYQQALGQGPQFIFQYYREEENGRGNFPPRFSGLQFPNYSSELNVNALELDDSALYLCASSASADYEQYFGPGTRLTVT.

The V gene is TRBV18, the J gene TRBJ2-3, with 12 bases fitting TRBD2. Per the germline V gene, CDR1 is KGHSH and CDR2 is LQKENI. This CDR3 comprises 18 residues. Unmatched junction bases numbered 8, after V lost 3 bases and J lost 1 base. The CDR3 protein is CASSPLPGTSGRTDTQYF. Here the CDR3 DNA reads TGTGCCAGCTCACCCTTGCCCGGGACTAGCGGGCGCACAGATACGCAGTATTTT.

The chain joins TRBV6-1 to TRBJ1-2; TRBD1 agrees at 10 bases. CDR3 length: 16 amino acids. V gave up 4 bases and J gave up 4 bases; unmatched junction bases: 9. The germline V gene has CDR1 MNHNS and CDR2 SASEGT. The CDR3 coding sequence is TGTGCCAGCAGTGCCGAGACAGGGGGCGGCTTCTATGGCTACACCTTC. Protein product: CASSAETGGGFYGYTF.

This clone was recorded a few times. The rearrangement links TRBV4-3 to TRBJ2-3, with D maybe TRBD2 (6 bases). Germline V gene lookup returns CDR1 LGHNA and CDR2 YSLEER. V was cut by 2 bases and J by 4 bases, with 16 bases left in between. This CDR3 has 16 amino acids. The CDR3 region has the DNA TGCGCCAGCAGCCAACCATCGGCGGGACCTGCAGATACGCAGTATTTT. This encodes CASSQPSAGPADTQYF.

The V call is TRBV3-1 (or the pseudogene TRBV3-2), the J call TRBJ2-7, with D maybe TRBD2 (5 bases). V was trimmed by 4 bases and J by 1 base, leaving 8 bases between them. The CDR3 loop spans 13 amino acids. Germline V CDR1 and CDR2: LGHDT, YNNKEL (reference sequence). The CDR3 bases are TGTGCCAGCAGCCGGGAGTCGTCCTACGAGCAGTACTTC. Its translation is CASSRESSYEQYF.

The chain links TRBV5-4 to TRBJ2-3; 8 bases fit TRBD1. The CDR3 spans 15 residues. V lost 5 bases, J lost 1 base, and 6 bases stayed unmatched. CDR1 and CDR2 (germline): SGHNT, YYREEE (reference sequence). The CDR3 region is CASREGQEGTDTQYF. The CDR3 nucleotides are TGTGCCAGCAGGGAGGGACAGGAAGGCACAGATACGCAGTATTTT.

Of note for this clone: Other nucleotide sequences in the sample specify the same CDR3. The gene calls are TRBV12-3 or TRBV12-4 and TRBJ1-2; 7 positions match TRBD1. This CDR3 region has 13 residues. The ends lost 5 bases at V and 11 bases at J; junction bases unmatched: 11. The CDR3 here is CASSPDRNRGYTF. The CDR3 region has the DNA TGTGCCAGCAGTCCGGACAGGAACCGTGGTTACACCTTC.

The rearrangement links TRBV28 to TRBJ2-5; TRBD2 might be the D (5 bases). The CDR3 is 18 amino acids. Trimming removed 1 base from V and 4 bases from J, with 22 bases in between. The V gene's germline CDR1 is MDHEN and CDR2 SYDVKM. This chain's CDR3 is CASSLFGVATVKVETQYF. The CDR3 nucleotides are TGTGCCAGCAGTTTATTTGGAGTAGCGACTGTTAAGGTAGAGACCCAGTACTTC.

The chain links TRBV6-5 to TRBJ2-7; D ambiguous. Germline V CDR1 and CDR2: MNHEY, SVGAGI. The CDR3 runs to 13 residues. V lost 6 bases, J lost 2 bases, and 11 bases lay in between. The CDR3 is CASRRRNPYEQYF. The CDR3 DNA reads TGTGCCAGCAGAAGGAGAAACCCCTACGAGCAGTACTTC.

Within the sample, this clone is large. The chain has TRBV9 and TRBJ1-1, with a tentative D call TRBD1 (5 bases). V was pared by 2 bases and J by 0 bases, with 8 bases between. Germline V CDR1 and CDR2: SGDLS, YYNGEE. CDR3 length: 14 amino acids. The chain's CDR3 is CASSVDIMNTEAFF. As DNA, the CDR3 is TGTGCCAGCAGCGTGGACATTATGAACACTGAAGCTTTCTTT.

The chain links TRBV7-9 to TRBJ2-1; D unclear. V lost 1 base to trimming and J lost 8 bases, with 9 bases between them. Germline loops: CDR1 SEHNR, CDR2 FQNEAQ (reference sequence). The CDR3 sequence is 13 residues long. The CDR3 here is CASSLDFLDEQFF. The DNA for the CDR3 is TGTGCCAGCAGCTTAGACTTCCTCGATGAGCAGTTCTTC.

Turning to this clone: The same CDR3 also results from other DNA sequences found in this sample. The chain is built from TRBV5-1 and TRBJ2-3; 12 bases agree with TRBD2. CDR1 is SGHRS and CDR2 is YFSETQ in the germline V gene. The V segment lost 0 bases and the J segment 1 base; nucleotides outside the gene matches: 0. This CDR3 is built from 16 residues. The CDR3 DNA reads TGCGCCAGCAGCTTGGGGACTAGCGGGGGCACAGATACGCAGTATTTT. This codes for CASSLGTSGGTDTQYF. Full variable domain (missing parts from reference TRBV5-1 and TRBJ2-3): KAGVTQTPRYLIKTRGQQVTLSCSPISGHRSVSWYQQTPGQGLQFLFEYFSETQRNKGNFPGRFSGRQFSNSRSEMNVSTLELGDSALYLCASSLGTSGGTDTQYFGPGTRLTVL.

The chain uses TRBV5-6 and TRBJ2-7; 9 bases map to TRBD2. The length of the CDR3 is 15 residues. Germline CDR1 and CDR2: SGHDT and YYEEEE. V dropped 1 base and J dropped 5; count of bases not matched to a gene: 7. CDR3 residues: CASSLPGLALDEQYF. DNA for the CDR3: TGTGCCAGCAGCTTGCCCGGACTAGCGTTGGACGAGCAGTACTTC.

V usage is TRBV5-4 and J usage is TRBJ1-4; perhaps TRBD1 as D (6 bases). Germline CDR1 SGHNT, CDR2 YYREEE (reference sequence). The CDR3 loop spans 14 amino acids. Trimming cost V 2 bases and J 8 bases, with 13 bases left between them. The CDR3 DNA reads TGTGCCAGCAGCTTACGGACAGATAGGGAAAAACTGTTTTTT. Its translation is CASSLRTDREKLFF.

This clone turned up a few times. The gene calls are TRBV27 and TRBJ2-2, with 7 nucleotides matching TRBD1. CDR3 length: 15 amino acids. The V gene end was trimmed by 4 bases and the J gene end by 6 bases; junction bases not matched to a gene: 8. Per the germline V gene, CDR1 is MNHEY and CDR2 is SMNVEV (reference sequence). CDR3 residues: CASSSLTGVPGELFF. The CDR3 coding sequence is TGTGCCAGCAGTTCGTTAACAGGGGTCCCCGGGGAGCTGTTTTTT.

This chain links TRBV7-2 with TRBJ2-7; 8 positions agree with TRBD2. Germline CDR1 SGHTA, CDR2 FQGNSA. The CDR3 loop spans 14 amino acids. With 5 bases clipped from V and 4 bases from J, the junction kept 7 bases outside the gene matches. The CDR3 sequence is CASSISGGIYEQYF. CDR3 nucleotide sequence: TGTGCCAGCAGCATAAGCGGGGGAATTTACGAGCAGTACTTC.

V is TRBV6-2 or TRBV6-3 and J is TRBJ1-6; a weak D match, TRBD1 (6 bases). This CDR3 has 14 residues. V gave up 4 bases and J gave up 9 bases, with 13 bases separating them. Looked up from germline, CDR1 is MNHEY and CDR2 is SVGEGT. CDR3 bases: TGTGCCAGCAGTTCTACAGGGTGGAGTTCACCCCTCCACTTT. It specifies CASSSTGWSSPLHF.

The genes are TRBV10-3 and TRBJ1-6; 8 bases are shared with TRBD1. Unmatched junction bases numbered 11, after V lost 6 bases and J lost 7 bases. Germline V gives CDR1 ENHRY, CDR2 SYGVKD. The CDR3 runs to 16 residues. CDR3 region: CAISATGTGKNSPLHF. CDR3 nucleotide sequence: TGTGCCATCAGCGCCACCGGGACAGGAAAAAATTCACCCCTCCACTTT.

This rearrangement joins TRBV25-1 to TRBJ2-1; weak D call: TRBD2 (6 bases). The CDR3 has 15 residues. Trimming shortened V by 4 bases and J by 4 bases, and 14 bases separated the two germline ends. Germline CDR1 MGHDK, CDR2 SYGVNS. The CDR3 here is CASSAQEGFYNEQFF. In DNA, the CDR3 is TGTGCCAGCAGTGCCCAGGAGGGGTTTTACAATGAGCAGTTCTTC.

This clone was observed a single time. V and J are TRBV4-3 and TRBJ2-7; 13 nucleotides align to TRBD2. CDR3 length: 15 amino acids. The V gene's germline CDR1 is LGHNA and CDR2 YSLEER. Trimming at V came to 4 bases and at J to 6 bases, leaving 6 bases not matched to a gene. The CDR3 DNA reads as TGCGCCAGCAGCCGCGGACTAGCGGGAGTTTTCGAGCAGTACTTC. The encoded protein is CASSRGLAGVFEQYF.

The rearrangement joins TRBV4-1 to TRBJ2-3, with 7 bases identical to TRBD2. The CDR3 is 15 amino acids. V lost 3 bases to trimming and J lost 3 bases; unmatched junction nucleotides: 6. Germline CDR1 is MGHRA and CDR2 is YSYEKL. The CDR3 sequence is CASSQTGRNTDTQYF. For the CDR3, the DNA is TGCGCCAGCAGCCAGACCGGGAGGAATACAGATACGCAGTATTTT.

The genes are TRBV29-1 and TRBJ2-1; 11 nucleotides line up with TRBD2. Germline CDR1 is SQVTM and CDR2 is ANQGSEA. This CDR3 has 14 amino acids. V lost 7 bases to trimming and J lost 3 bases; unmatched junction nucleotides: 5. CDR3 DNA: TGCAGCGCCGTTAGCGGGAGGGGCTACAATGAGCAGTTCTTC. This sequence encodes CSAVSGRGYNEQFF.

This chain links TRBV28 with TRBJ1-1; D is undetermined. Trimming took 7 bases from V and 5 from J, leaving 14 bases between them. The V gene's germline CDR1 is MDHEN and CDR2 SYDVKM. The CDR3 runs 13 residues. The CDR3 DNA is TGTGCCAGCAAGCTCACCGGAGGTACTGAAGCTTTCTTT. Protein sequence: CASKLTGGTEAFF.

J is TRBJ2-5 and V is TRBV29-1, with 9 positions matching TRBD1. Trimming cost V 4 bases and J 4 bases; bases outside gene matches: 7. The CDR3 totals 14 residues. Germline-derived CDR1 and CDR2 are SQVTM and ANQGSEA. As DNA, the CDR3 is TGCAGCGTTGTGGGACAGGGTACCGGAGAGACCCAGTACTTC. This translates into CSVVGQGTGETQYF. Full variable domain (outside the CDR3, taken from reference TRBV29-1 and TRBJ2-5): SAVISQKPSRDICQRGTSLTIQCQVDSQVTMMFWYRQQPGQSLTLIATANQGSEATYESGFVIDKFPISRPNLTFSTLTVSNMSPEDSSIYLCSVVGQGTGETQYFGPGTRLLVL.